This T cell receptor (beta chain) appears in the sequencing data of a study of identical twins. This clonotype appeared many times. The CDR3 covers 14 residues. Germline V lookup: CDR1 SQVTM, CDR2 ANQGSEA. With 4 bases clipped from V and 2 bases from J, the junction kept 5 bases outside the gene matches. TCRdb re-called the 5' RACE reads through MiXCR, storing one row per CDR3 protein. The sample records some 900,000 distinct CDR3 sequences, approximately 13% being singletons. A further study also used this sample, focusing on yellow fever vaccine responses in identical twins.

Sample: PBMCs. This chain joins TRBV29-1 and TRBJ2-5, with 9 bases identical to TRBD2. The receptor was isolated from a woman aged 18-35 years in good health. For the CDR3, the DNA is TGCAGCGTTGCTGGGACTAGCAGACAAGAGACCCAGTACTTC. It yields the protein CSVAGTSRQETQYF.